This passage covers 31 T cell receptor beta chains from one sample sequenced in a study of Tregs in tolerant kidney transplant recipients. Method: immunoSEQ multiplex PCR; TCRdb's copy keeps in-frame clones and lacks some. Here the sample spans roughly 45,000 clones, roughly nine tenths being singletons. The source material was Tregs from blood. Every receptor here comes from a human donor in good health.

The genes are TRBV30 and TRBJ1-5, with TRBD1 matching over 7 bases. Germline CDR1 GTSNPN, CDR2 SVGIG (reference sequence). Germline trimming cut 3 bases from V and 2 bases from J; bases unmatched to any gene: 7. This CDR3 comprises 15 residues. CDR3 in DNA: TGTGCCTGGAGGGACAGGACTGCCGGCAATCAGCCCCAGCATTTT. It codes for CAWRDRTAGNQPQHF.

V usage is TRBV5-8 and J usage is TRBJ1-2, with 7 bases lining up with TRBD1. In germline, CDR1 is SGHTS, CDR2 YDEGEE. The length of the CDR3 is 15 residues. Trimming removed 3 bases from V and 0 bases from J; junction bases left unmatched: 5. CDR3 protein: CASSSMDRSNYGYTF. Here the CDR3 DNA reads TGTGCCAGCAGCTCTATGGACAGGTCTAACTATGGCTACACCTTC.

The chain carries TRBV19 and TRBJ2-1, with D perhaps being TRBD1 or TRBD2 (5 bases each). V lost 3 bases and J 5 bases, leaving 14 bases between the germline ends. The CDR3 spans 15 residues. Germline CDR1 reads LNHDA; CDR2 reads SQIVND (reference sequence). CDR3 region: CASSIRGARDNEQFF. CDR3 bases: TGTGCCAGTAGTATCAGAGGGGCTAGGGACAATGAGCAGTTCTTC.

The genes are TRBV9 and TRBJ2-1; TRBD1 might be the D (5 bases). Germline lookup yields CDR1 SGDLS and CDR2 YYNGEE. The CDR3 is made up of 16 amino acids. V lost 0 bases and J 6 bases, leaving 16 bases between the germline ends. The CDR3 is CASSVVDGAVSNEQFF. Here the CDR3 DNA reads TGTGCCAGCAGCGTAGTAGATGGGGCTGTCTCCAATGAGCAGTTCTTC.

The rearrangement uses TRBV10-3 and TRBJ2-7; no clear D gene. The CDR3 spans 13 residues. Germline CDR1 is ENHRY and CDR2 is SYGVKD. The V end lost 4 bases, the J end lost 4 bases, and 11 bases lay between the germline ends. The CDR3 loop is CAISAPTEYEQYF. The CDR3 DNA is TGTGCCATCAGTGCCCCGACTGAGTACGAGCAGTACTTC.

The chain recombines TRBV4-1 with TRBJ2-1; TRBD2 aligns across 10 bases. The CDR3 spans 18 residues. In germline, CDR1 is MGHRA, CDR2 YSYEKL. Germline trimming cut 1 base from V and 6 bases from J; bases unmatched to any gene: 12. CDR3 bases: TGCGCCAGCAGCCAAGGGGTTTCAGCGGGAGGGCATAGCAATGAGCAGTTCTTC. It encodes CASSQGVSAGGHSNEQFF.

The V gene is TRBV29-1, the J gene TRBJ2-1; D remains ambiguous. Trimming removed 0 bases from V and 0 bases from J, with 9 bases in between. Per the germline V gene, CDR1 is SQVTM and CDR2 is ANQGSEA. This CDR3 spans 15 amino acids. CDR3 region: CSVEDNMGSYNEQFF. CDR3 sequence (DNA): TGCAGCGTTGAAGACAACATGGGCTCCTACAATGAGCAGTTCTTC.

Only a few counts were recorded for this clone. The rearrangement joins TRBV6-1 to TRBJ2-3; D gene ambiguous. CDR3 length: 16 residues. Trimming stripped 0 bases from V and 0 bases from J, with 10 bases between. From germline, CDR1 is MNHNS and CDR2 SASEGT. This CDR3 is CASSEAAMISTDTQYF. The CDR3 nucleotides are TGTGCCAGCAGTGAAGCAGCGATGATTAGCACAGATACGCAGTATTTT.

This clone was counted once. V is TRBV5-1 and J is TRBJ1-2, with 9 bases that match TRBD1. CDR1 SGHRS and CDR2 YFSETQ come from the germline V gene. The CDR3 has 13 amino acids. J lost 8 bases, V lost 4 bases, and 6 bases had no gene match. This CDR3 is CASSVGQGNGYTF. The CDR3 coding sequence is TGCGCCAGCAGCGTTGGACAGGGGAACGGCTACACCTTC.

The chain employs TRBV18 and TRBJ1-2; tentatively, D is TRBD1 (6 bases). This CDR3 region has 14 residues. Trimming removed 0 bases at V and 6 bases at J, with 11 bases between. CDR1 and CDR2 (germline): KGHSH, LQKENI. CDR3 nucleotide sequence: TGTGCCAGCTCACCACCGACGCAGGGGCATGGCTACACCTTC. Its translation: CASSPPTQGHGYTF. The full variable domain, its missing parts supplied by reference TRBV18 and TRBJ1-2, is NAGVMQNPRHLVRRRGQEARLRCSPMKGHSHVYWYRQLPEEGLKFMVYLQKENIIDESGMPKERFSAEFPKEGPSILRIQQVVRGDSAAYFCASSPPTQGHGYTFGSGTRLTVV.

The chain employs TRBV19 and TRBJ2-7, with D possibly being TRBD1 (5 bases). The CDR3 runs 13 residues. Germline loops: CDR1 LNHDA, CDR2 SQIVND (reference sequence). The germline V and J ends were trimmed by 3 bases and 4 bases, with 10 bases remaining between them. The CDR3 is CASSILGAYEQYF. The CDR3 nucleotides read TGTGCCAGTAGTATCCTAGGGGCTTACGAGCAGTACTTC.

The J gene is TRBJ2-5, the V gene TRBV5-1; D possibly corresponds to TRBD2 (6 bases). Between the trimmed V and J ends, which lost 1 base and 11 bases, there was a span of 18 bases. The length of the CDR3 is 14 residues. The germline V gene has CDR1 SGHRS and CDR2 YFSETQ. CDR3 in DNA: TGCGCCAGCAGCTTGCCGGGAGCCGCGGGATTGCAGTACTTC. Its translation: CASSLPGAAGLQYF. The full variable domain, its missing parts supplied by reference TRBV5-1 and TRBJ2-5, is KAGVTQTPRYLIKTRGQQVTLSCSPISGHRSVSWYQQTPGQGLQFLFEYFSETQRNKGNFPGRFSGRQFSNSRSEMNVSTLELGDSALYLCASSLPGAAGLQYFGPGTRLLVL.

This clone appeared a single time. The V call is TRBV6-5, the J call TRBJ1-1; no reliable D call. The germline V and J ends were trimmed by 2 bases and 2 bases, with 9 bases remaining between them. CDR3 length: 14 amino acids. The germline V gene has CDR1 MNHEY and CDR2 SVGAGI. The CDR3 reads CASSYIRGNTEAFF. The CDR3 DNA reads TGTGCCAGCAGTTACATCAGAGGAAACACTGAAGCTTTCTTT.

The chain combines TRBV7-9 with TRBJ2-2, with D hard to call. The germline V gene has CDR1 SEHNR and CDR2 FQNEAQ (reference sequence). The length of the CDR3 is 14 residues. Between the trimmed V and J ends, which lost 3 bases and 3 bases, there was a span of 8 bases. The CDR3 sequence is CASSFYGYTGELFF. CDR3 bases: TGTGCCAGCAGCTTCTATGGGTACACCGGGGAGCTGTTTTTT.

V gene TRBV6-1 combines with J gene TRBJ2-7; 9 positions agree with TRBD2. This CDR3 comprises 16 residues. V gave up 3 bases and J gave up 2 bases; unmatched junction bases: 8. Germline V lookup: CDR1 MNHNS, CDR2 SASEGT. The CDR3 loop is CASSDQGGGGAYEQYF. The CDR3 coding sequence is TGTGCCAGCAGTGATCAAGGCGGCGGGGGGGCCTACGAGCAGTACTTC.

The chain combines TRBV2 with TRBJ1-3; D unresolved. The V gene lost 0 bases and the J gene lost 7 bases, with 10 bases spanning the gap. Per germline, CDR1 SNHLY and CDR2 FYNNEI. CDR3 length equals 14 residues. DNA of the CDR3: TGTGCCAGCAGTGAAGCCCGACTTGGGAACACCATATATTTT. Its translation: CASSEARLGNTIYF.

CDR3 sequence (DNA): TGTGCCAGCAGTGAATGGAGCGGGAGTGACTACAATGAGCAGTTCTTC. Its protein is CASSEWSGSDYNEQFF. The rearrangement joins TRBV25-1 to TRBJ2-1, with 8 bases that match TRBD2. V was clipped by 1 base and J by 3 bases; unmatched bases: 5. This CDR3 comprises 16 residues. Germline-derived CDR1 and CDR2 are MGHDK and SYGVNS.

V is TRBV11-2 and J is TRBJ2-7; 8 bases are a match to TRBD2. Germline V gene sequence: CDR1 SGHAT, CDR2 FQNNGV. This CDR3 is 13 amino acids long. J lost 8 bases, V lost 3 bases, and 6 bases had no gene match. CDR3 bases: TGTGCCAGCAGCTTCGCGGGGGGCATGAAGCAGTACTTC. This translates into CASSFAGGMKQYF. Combining the CDR3 with reference TRBV11-2 and TRBJ2-7 gives the whole variable domain EAGVAQSPRYKIIEKRQSVAFWCNPISGHATLYWYQQILGQGPKLLIQFQNNGVVDDSQLPKDRFSAERLKGVDSTLKIQPAKLEDSAVYLCASSFAGGMKQYFGPGTRLTVT.

The chain is built from TRBV7-6 and TRBJ1-5, with 7 bases fitting TRBD1. The CDR3 spans 18 residues. Per germline, CDR1 SGHVS and CDR2 FNYEAQ. J was trimmed by 6 bases and V by 1 base; bases with no gene match: 15. CDR3 bases: TGTGCCAGCAGCTTAGTTGGGGGTGGGACAGCCCAAGGTCAGCCCCAGCATTTT. Translated, it gives CASSLVGGGTAQGQPQHF.

The chain couples TRBV2 to TRBJ2-5; D might be TRBD2 (6 bases). V was pared by 6 bases and J by 4 bases, with 12 bases between. The length of the CDR3 is 13 residues. Germline CDR1 and CDR2: SNHLY and FYNNEI. For the CDR3, the DNA is TGTGCCAGCAGGCGACTAGGGGCAGAGACCCAGTACTTC. It codes for CASRRLGAETQYF.

The chain recombines TRBV5-1 with TRBJ2-1; D is perhaps TRBD2 (6 bases). The CDR3 runs 12 residues. The V gene's germline CDR1 is SGHRS and CDR2 YFSETQ. The V and J ends lost 1 base and 8 bases respectively, with 7 bases between them. The CDR3 DNA is TGCGCCAGCAGCTTGTGGGAGGATGAGCAGTTCTTC. Its protein product is CASSLWEDEQFF.

The chain is built from TRBV10-2 and TRBJ2-2; D not resolved. The CDR3 runs 13 residues. Trimming pared 11 bases from V and 5 bases from J, leaving 15 bases between. Germline CDR1 and CDR2: WSHSY and SAAADI. The CDR3 bases are TGCGCCGCCAACGGGCGTGATACCGGGGAGCTGTTTTTT. Its protein product is CAANGRDTGELFF.

The chain joins TRBV7-9 to TRBJ2-1; no firm D call. Trimming left V 1 base short and J 6 bases short, with 16 bases between. Germline CDR1 is SEHNR and CDR2 is FQNEAQ (reference sequence). The CDR3 contains 16 residues. CDR3 sequence (DNA): TGTGCCAGCAGCTTAGTGCCGGTAAGGTCCCTCAATGAGCAGTTCTTC. Amino acids: CASSLVPVRSLNEQFF.

The chain employs TRBV5-5 and TRBJ1-2; D is undetermined. V was shortened by 4 bases and J by 0 bases, with 1 base between the two germline ends. Germline V gene lookup returns CDR1 SGHKS and CDR2 YYEKEE (reference sequence). The CDR3 consists of 11 residues. CDR3 amino acids: CASSPNYGYTF. In DNA form, the CDR3 reads TGTGCCAGCAGCCCTAACTATGGCTACACCTTC. The whole variable domain, remainder taken from reference TRBV5-5 and TRBJ1-2, is DAGVTQSPTHLIKTRGQQVTLRCSPISGHKSVSWYQQVLGQGPQFIFQYYEKEERGRGNFPDRFSARQFPNYSSELNVNALLLGDSALYLCASSPNYGYTFGSGTRLTVV.

Only one count was recorded for this clone. The J gene is TRBJ1-2, the V gene TRBV5-1; D is perhaps TRBD1 (5 bases). CDR1 is SGHRS, CDR2 YFSETQ, per germline. Trimming removed 0 bases at V and 1 base at J, with 10 bases between. CDR3 length equals 15 residues. CDR3 bases: TGCGCCAGCAGCTTGGAGACAGCTTTTAACTATGGCTACACCTTC. Encoded protein: CASSLETAFNYGYTF.

The gene calls are TRBV2 and TRBJ2-3, with TRBD2 matching over 10 bases. Germline loops: CDR1 SNHLY, CDR2 FYNNEI. Trimming removed 6 bases from V and 4 bases from J; junction bases left unmatched: 10. The CDR3 is 16 amino acids. In nucleotides, the CDR3 is TGTGCCAGCAGATCAAGAGCGGGAGGGCCCCCAGATACGCAGTATTTT. This gives the protein CASRSRAGGPPDTQYF.

The J gene is TRBJ2-7, the V gene TRBV14; perhaps D is TRBD1 or TRBD2 (7 bases each). The V gene's germline CDR1 is SGHDN and CDR2 FVKESK. The CDR3 consists of 18 residues. Between the trimmed V and J ends, which lost 1 base and 2 bases, there was a span of 21 bases. The CDR3: CASSQARARGRATYEQYF. Here the CDR3 DNA reads TGTGCCAGCAGCCAAGCCCGGGCCAGGGGGAGGGCCACCTACGAGCAGTACTTC.

The CDR3 DNA follows: TGTGCCAGCAGCTTAGATACATCATACACCATATATTTT. This encodes CASSLDTSYTIYF. This chain joins TRBV11-2 and TRBJ1-3, with D hard to call. CDR3 size: 13 residues. Trimming shortened V by 0 bases and J by 8 bases, and 8 bases separated the two germline ends. Germline V gene lookup returns CDR1 SGHAT and CDR2 FQNNGV.

This clone came up a few times. V gene TRBV7-3 combines with J gene TRBJ1-6; weak D call: TRBD1 (5 bases). V shed 5 bases and J shed 7 bases, with 12 bases lying between them. Germline V lookup: CDR1 SGHTA, CDR2 FQGTGA. The CDR3 contains 14 residues. The CDR3 DNA reads as TGTGCCAGCAGCCCGGGGCCTTTAAATTCACCCCTCCACTTT. It specifies CASSPGPLNSPLHF. Together with reference TRBV7-3 and TRBJ1-6, the CDR3 gives the full variable domain: GAGVSQTPSNKVTEKGKYVELRCDPISGHTALYWYRQSLGQGPEFLIYFQGTGAADDSGLPNDRFFAVRPEGSVSTLKIQRTERGDSAVYLCASSPGPLNSPLHFGNGTRLTVT.

The chain links TRBV15 to TRBJ1-5; D not resolved. V lost 1 base to trimming and J lost 2 bases, with 9 bases between them. The germline V gene encodes CDR1 LNHNV and CDR2 YYDKDF (reference sequence). The length of the CDR3 is 15 residues. CDR3 protein: CATSRVGRGNQPQHF. CDR3 sequence (DNA): TGTGCCACCAGCAGAGTTGGGCGAGGCAATCAGCCCCAGCATTTT.

The rearrangement links TRBV29-1 to TRBJ2-1; D may match TRBD1 or TRBD2 (5 bases each). The germline V gene encodes CDR1 SQVTM and CDR2 ANQGSEA. The CDR3 has 14 amino acids. Deletions cut 1 base from V and 3 bases from J, with 10 bases between. This chain's CDR3 is CSVEVGVFYNEQFF. For the CDR3, the DNA is TGCAGCGTTGAAGTGGGGGTTTTCTACAATGAGCAGTTCTTC.